This T cell receptor (beta chain) appears in the sequencing data of a study of Tregs in tolerant kidney transplant recipients. The nonmyeloablative bone marrow transplants came from related graft donors, with transient mixed chimerism. Repertoires were generated with immunoSEQ multiplex PCR, while TCRdb's copy carries only in-frame clones and drops some. The table has tens of thousands of clones, over 80% seen once. Germline trimming cut 5 bases from V and 7 bases from J; bases unmatched to any gene: 10. In germline, CDR1 is SGHNT, CDR2 YENEEA. This CDR3 has 14 residues. The V and J genes are TRBV11-3 and TRBJ1-1; 7 bases align to TRBD1. Material: CD8+ T cells from blood (PBMCs), obtained 24 months after the transplant. This clonotype originated in a human patient who received a combined kidney and bone marrow transplant. Some T cells here may be from the graft donor. As DNA, the CDR3 is TGTGCCAGCAGCACCTATCTACAGGGGCTTGAAGCTTTCTTT. It yields the protein CASSTYLQGLEAFF.